The clone carrying this T cell receptor (beta chain) was found a few times. The sample belongs to a study of T-cell reconstitution after alpha-beta-depleted transplantation in children. The TCRbeta library was prepared with unique molecular identifiers. MiXCR, applied by TCRdb to the PCR reads, yields one record per CDR3 protein. The sample contains about 510,000 distinct CDR3 sequences, about an eighth of which appear only once. The material was PBMCs, mostly from graft donor cells, obtained 180 days after TCRalphabeta/CD19-depleted stem cell transplant. The receptor comes from a female patient aged 2-9 years who had a stem cell transplant for aplastic anemia, so the T cells may come from the graft donor.

The CDR3 spells CASSSYGPSYEQYV. The CDR3 DNA follows: TGTGCCAGCAGCTCTTACGGTCCCTCCTACGAGCAGTACGTC. V and J are TRBV5-6 and TRBJ2-7, with unresolved D. This CDR3 has 14 residues. The germline gives CDR1 SGHDT, CDR2 YYEEEE. The germline V and J ends were trimmed by 3 bases and 0 bases, with 10 bases remaining between them.